The 21 T cell receptor beta chains below all came from one sample that was sequenced in a study of tumor-infiltrating lymphocytes in primary liver carcinoma. The source material, 20-30 mg of unsorted bulk tissue, was used to co-extract RNA and DNA. Total RNA amounting to approximately 460 ng was the source from which TCR beta cDNA was made with a constant-region primer. Slightly modified ARM-PCR, run as three nested multiplex PCR rounds, produced the TCR beta libraries. The first two PCR rounds used TRBV1-TRBV30 primers with a Cbeta primer, around 10 cycles each. Via MiXCR, TCRdb re-called the multiplex PCR reads, giving one row per CDR3 protein. The sample lists tens of thousands of distinct CDR3 sequences, around 70% occurring once. Sequences were obtained from liver tumor tissue from sampling region 1. The subset was: tumor region T1, superior pole. The receptors here all came from a man in his forties or fifties with primary liver carcinoma and hepatitis B virus infection.

Only one count was recorded for this clonotype. The junction and the germline gene differ at one end; a read error may be behind it. The chain has TRBV7-9 and TRBJ2-2, with D possibly matching TRBD2 (5 bases). The CDR3 has 14 amino acids. The germline gives CDR1 SEHNR, CDR2 FQNEAQ (reference sequence). This CDR3 reads CASRLVIQTGEQFF. Written as DNA, the CDR3 is TGTGCCAGCAGATTAGTCATTCAGACCGGGGAGCAGTTTTTT.

This chain joins TRBV28 and TRBJ2-7; 15 nucleotides align to TRBD2. The V gene's germline CDR1 is MDHEN and CDR2 SYDVKM. The CDR3 contains 16 residues. The V gene end was trimmed by 2 bases and the J gene end by 6 bases; junction bases not matched to a gene: 5. The CDR3 reads CASSLGLAGGPGEQYF. The DNA for the CDR3 is TGTGCCAGCAGTTTAGGACTAGCGGGAGGGCCGGGCGAGCAGTACTTC.

Points on this clonotype: A junction boundary mismatches the germline segment, possibly from a read error. The chain combines TRBV4-1 with TRBJ2-2, with D perhaps assigned TRBD1 or TRBD2 (5 bases each). This CDR3 is 16 amino acids long. CDR1 is MGHRA, CDR2 YSYEKL, per germline. This CDR3 is CASSHWRGVNTGELLF. The CDR3 coding sequence is TGCGCCAGCAGCCACTGGAGAGGGGTGAACACCGGGGAGCTACTTTTT.

The chain couples TRBV7-9 to TRBJ2-1; no reliable D call. This CDR3 contains 15 residues. Trimming stripped 7 bases from V and 5 bases from J, with 18 bases between. Germline V gene sequence: CDR1 SEHNR, CDR2 FQNEAQ (reference sequence). The CDR3 coding sequence is TGTGCCAGCATGGGGTGGCAGAGCAGAGACAATGAGCAGTTCTTC. It translates to CASMGWQSRDNEQFF.

With regard to this clonotype: The junction and the germline gene differ at one end; a read error may be behind it. The V gene is TRBV10-1, the J gene TRBJ1-1; D is unresolved. The V gene's germline CDR1 is WNHNN and CDR2 SYGVQD (reference sequence). This CDR3 is 13 amino acids long. The CDR3 loop is CASSLTENTEGFF. CDR3 nucleotide sequence: TGCGCCAGCAGTCTAACAGAGAACACTGAAGGTTTCTTT.

The table lists this clonotype with a count of one. The CDR3 does not close with the conserved phenylalanine or tryptophan, likely indicating a read error. This chain links TRBV11-2 with TRBJ2-5; 7 bases line up with TRBD1. Germline V gene data show CDR1 as SGHAT and CDR2 as FQNNGV. The CDR3 consists of 15 residues. The V and J ends lost 4 bases and 10 bases, in that order; junction bases with no gene match: 15. The CDR3 nucleotides are TGTGCCAGCAGCTCGACCTACAGGGGTGAACAGGTCCAGTACTTA. Translated: CASSSTYRGEQVQYL.

At least ten counts were recorded for this clonotype. The genes are TRBV7-9 and TRBJ2-3; the D is unclear. This CDR3 comprises 12 residues. Germline lookup yields CDR1 SEHNR and CDR2 FQNEAQ (reference sequence). V lost 5 bases and J 11 bases, leaving 14 bases between the germline ends. CDR3 in amino acids: CASSPLSVGQYF. CDR3 DNA: TGTGCCAGCAGCCCCCTTTCCGTGGGGCAGTATTTT.

On this clonotype: One junction end does not reproduce the germline sequence, and a read error may be involved. The rearrangement uses TRBV4-1 and TRBJ2-1, with D perhaps being TRBD1 or TRBD2 (6 bases each). Per the germline V gene, CDR1 is MGHRA and CDR2 is YSYEKL. The CDR3 is 15 residues long. CDR3: CASSQDAGQNNEQFF. The CDR3 DNA reads TGCGCCAGCAGCCAAGATGCGGGACAAAACAACGAGCAGTTCTTC.

This chain links TRBV10-3 with TRBJ2-3, with TRBD2 matching 11 bases. V lost 7 bases, J lost 11 bases, and 14 bases stayed unmatched. Germline V gene lookup returns CDR1 ENHRY and CDR2 SYGVKD. The CDR3 spans 15 residues. For the CDR3, the DNA is TGTGCCATCAATGCTGAGACTAGCGGGACCTATATGCAGTATTTT. Translating it yields CAINAETSGTYMQYF.

Of note for this clonotype: One end of the junction fails to match germline, which may point to a read error. The chain joins TRBV6-5 to TRBJ2-1; 8 nucleotides match TRBD2. Germline V gives CDR1 MNHEY, CDR2 SVGAGI. The CDR3 is made up of 17 amino acids. CDR3: CASSYLAGHRLYNEQLF. As DNA, the CDR3 is TGTGCCAGCAGTTACCTAGCGGGCCACCGACTATACAATGAGCAGCTCTTC.

As to this clonotype: A read error may account for a junction end that differs from germline. The CDR3 bases are TGCGCCGTAAAAGGGCCAGGAGGGAACACCGGGAAGCTGTTTTTT. It is translated as CAVKGPGGNTGKLFF. The J gene is TRBJ2-2, the V gene TRBV6-1; D might be TRBD2 (6 bases). CDR3 length equals 15 residues. The V gene's germline CDR1 is MNHNS and CDR2 SASEGT.

As for this clonotype: This could be a read error, since a much larger clone is one nucleotide away. V gene TRBV20-1 combines with J gene TRBJ2-1; 8 bases are a match to TRBD2. The CDR3 is made up of 15 amino acids. Germline V gene lookup returns CDR1 DFQATT and CDR2 SNEGSKA (reference sequence). The CDR3 sequence: CSARDAGGSYNKQFF. The CDR3 DNA is TGCAGTGCTAGAGATGCGGGAGGTAGTTACAATAAGCAGTTCTTC.

The chain employs TRBV30 and TRBJ2-3, with D perhaps assigned TRBD1 or TRBD2 (5 bases each). With 6 bases removed from V and 0 bases from J, the gap between germline ends came to 22 bases. In germline, CDR1 is GTSNPN, CDR2 SVGIG (reference sequence). The CDR3 totals 17 residues. Here the CDR3 reads CACQRLGDPGSTDTQYF. The CDR3 bases are TGTGCCTGTCAGCGGCTGGGGGACCCCGGAAGCACAGATACGCAGTATTTT.

This clonotype was counted at least ten times. This chain connects TRBV6-1 to TRBJ2-3; no definite D call. Germline loops: CDR1 MNHNS, CDR2 SASEGT. The CDR3 contains 13 residues. V was pared by 6 bases and J by 5 bases, with 12 bases between. This CDR3 is CASSWEPGDTQYF. Written as DNA, the CDR3 is TGTGCCAGCAGCTGGGAACCCGGAGATACGCAGTATTTT.

On this clonotype: The junction does not match germline at one end; this may be a read error. V gene TRBV20-1 combines with J gene TRBJ1-1, with TRBD1 matching 8 bases. The CDR3 sequence is 15 residues long. Germline V lookup: CDR1 DFQATT, CDR2 SNEGSKA (reference sequence). The CDR3: CSASVTGVSVTEALF. The CDR3 bases are TGCAGTGCTAGTGTGACAGGGGTTTCGGTCACTGAAGCTTTATTT.

V is TRBV11-2 and J is TRBJ2-2; TRBD1 aligns across 10 bases. The CDR3 sequence is 15 residues long. Germline V gene data show CDR1 as SGHAT and CDR2 as FQNNGV. V was clipped by 11 bases and J by 9 bases; unmatched bases: 15. For the CDR3, the DNA is TGTGCCCAGCTGGGGACAGGGGTTGAACACCGGGAGCTGTTTTTT. Translated, it gives CAQLGTGVEHRELFF.

As regards this clonotype: A much larger clone lies a single base off, so this may be a read error. The rearrangement uses TRBV27 and TRBJ2-1, with D perhaps matching TRBD1 (6 bases). This CDR3 has 15 residues. V was shortened by 1 base and J by 8 bases, with 15 bases between the two germline ends. Germline V gene sequence: CDR1 MNHEY, CDR2 SMNVEV (reference sequence). DNA for the CDR3: TGTGCCAGCAGTTTATGGCAGGGGAGTATGGATGAGCAGTTCTTC. As protein: CASSLWQGSMDEQFF.

The chain uses TRBV7-9 and TRBJ2-1, with a possible D match to TRBD2 (5 bases). CDR3 length: 12 residues. V was cut by 8 bases and J by 10 bases, with 15 bases left in between. CDR1 is SEHNR and CDR2 is FQNEAQ in the germline V gene (reference sequence). CDR3 DNA sequence: TGTGCCAGCGGAAGCGGATGTCACGAGCAGTTCTTC. Translated, it gives CASGSGCHEQFF.

This clonotype has a handful of counts. CDR3 loop: CASSWPGDVNTEAFF. The CDR3 DNA reads TGTGCCAGCAGTTGGCCAGGGGATGTGAACACTGAAGCTTTCTTT. The chain carries TRBV28 and TRBJ1-1; maybe TRBD1 (6 bases). Deletions cut 4 bases from V and 0 bases from J, with 12 bases between. Germline V gene sequence: CDR1 MDHEN, CDR2 SYDVKM. The CDR3 extends over 15 amino acids.

With respect to this clonotype: An end of the junction does not agree with germline; a read error may underlie this. This CDR3 is CASSQGIAGSPFYELYF. CDR3 coding DNA: TGTGCCAGCAGCCAGGGAATAGCGGGCTCCCCTTTCTACGAGCTGTACTTC. This chain connects TRBV11-2 to TRBJ2-7; TRBD2 agrees at 7 bases. CDR3 size: 17 residues. Per the germline V gene, CDR1 is SGHAT and CDR2 is FQNNGV.

The rearrangement uses TRBV11-2 and TRBJ2-5; no reliable D call. Germline V gene lookup returns CDR1 SGHAT and CDR2 FQNNGV. This CDR3 spans 14 amino acids. The CDR3 DNA sequence: TGTGTCAACAGCTTACTGGCAGCCCAAGAGACCCAGTACTTC. Protein sequence: CVNSLLAAQETQYF.